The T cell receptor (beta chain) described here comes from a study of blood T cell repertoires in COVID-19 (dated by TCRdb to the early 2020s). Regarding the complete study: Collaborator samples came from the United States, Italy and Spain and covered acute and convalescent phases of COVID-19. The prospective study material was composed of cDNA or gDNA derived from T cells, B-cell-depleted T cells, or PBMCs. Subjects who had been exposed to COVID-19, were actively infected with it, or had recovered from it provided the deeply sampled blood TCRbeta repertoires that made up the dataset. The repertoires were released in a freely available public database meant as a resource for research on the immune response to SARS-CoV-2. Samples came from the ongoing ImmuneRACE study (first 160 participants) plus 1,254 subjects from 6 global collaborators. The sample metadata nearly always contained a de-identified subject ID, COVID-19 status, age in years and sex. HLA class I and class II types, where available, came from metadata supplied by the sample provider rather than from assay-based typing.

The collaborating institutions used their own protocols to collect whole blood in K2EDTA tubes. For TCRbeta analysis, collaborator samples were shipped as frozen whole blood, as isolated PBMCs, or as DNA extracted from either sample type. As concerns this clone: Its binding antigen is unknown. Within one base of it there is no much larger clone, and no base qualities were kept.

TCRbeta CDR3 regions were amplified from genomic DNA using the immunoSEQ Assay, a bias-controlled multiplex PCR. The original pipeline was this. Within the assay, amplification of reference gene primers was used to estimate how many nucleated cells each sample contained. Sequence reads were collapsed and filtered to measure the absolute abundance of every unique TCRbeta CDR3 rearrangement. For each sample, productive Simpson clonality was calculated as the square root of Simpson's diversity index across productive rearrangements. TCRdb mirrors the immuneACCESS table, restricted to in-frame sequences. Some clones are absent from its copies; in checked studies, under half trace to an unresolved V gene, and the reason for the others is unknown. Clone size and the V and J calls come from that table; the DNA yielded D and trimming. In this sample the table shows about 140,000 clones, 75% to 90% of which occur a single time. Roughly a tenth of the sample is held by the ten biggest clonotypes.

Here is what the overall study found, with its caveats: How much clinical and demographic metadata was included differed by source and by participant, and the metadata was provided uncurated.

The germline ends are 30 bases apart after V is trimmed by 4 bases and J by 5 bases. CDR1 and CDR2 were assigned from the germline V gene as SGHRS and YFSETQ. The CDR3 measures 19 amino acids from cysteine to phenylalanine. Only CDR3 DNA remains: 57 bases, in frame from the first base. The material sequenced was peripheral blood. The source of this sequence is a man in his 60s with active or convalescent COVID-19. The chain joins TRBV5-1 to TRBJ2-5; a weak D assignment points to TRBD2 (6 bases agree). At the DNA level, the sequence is TGCGCCAGCAGCGGATACCTCCGGGACTTCGAGGGAGTGGGGGAGACCCAGTACTTC. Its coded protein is CASSGYLRDFEGVGETQYF.